The clone carrying this T cell receptor beta chain is a singleton in its sample. The antigen is unknown. Other DNA sequences in the sample encode the same CDR3. Germline V gene sequence: CDR1 SGDLS, CDR2 YYNGEE. V lost 0 bases and J lost 1, with 13 bases in between. This CDR3 region has 16 residues. The data are from a study of T cells in localized non-small cell lung cancer. Study-wide findings and caveats: There was an association of higher blood T cell density with longer overall survival. Uninvolved adjacent lung, not tumor, had the highest T cell clonality. Detection in adjacent lung was observed for a median 57 of the top 100 tumor clones.

Only in-frame clones appear in the TCRdb table, and some are missing; sequencing was by immunoSEQ multiplex PCR. The table records about 25,000 clones, about 90% of them present only once. The genes are TRBV9 and TRBJ1-1; D not resolved. This receptor was taken from a male donor aged 60 or older with stage II squamous cell lung carcinoma. Sequenced here: peripheral blood, sampled before any cancer treatment. In nucleotides, the CDR3 is TGTGCCAGCAGCGTAGGAGCCTCCGGGAAGAACACTGAAGCTTTCTTT. Protein product: CASSVGASGKNTEAFF. The complete variable domain, with remaining parts taken from reference TRBV9 and TRBJ1-1, reads DSGVTQTPKHLITATGQRVTLRCSPRSGDLSVYWYQQSLDQGLQFLIQYYNGEERAKGNILERFSAQQFPDLHSELNLSSLELGDSALYFCASSVGASGKNTEAFFGQGTRLTVV.